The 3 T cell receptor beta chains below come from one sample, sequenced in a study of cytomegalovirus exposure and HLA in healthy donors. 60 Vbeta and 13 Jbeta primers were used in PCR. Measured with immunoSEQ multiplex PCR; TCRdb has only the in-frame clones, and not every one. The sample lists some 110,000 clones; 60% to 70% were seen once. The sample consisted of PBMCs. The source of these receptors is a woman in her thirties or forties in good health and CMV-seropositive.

The CDR3 DNA follows: TGTGCCAGTAAAGAAGAGAACTATGGCTACACCTTC. Translated, it gives CASKEENYGYTF. The rearrangement joins TRBV19 to TRBJ1-2; no firm D call. The germline gives CDR1 LNHDA, CDR2 SQIVND (reference sequence). This CDR3 is 12 amino acids long. V was shortened by 7 bases and J by 2 bases, with 8 bases between the two germline ends.

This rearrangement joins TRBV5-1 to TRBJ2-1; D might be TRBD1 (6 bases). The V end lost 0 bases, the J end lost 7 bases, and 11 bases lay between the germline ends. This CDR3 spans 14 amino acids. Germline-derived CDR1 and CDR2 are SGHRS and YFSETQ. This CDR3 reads CASSLDPGANEQFF. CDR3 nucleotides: TGCGCCAGCAGCTTGGACCCAGGGGCAAATGAGCAGTTCTTC.

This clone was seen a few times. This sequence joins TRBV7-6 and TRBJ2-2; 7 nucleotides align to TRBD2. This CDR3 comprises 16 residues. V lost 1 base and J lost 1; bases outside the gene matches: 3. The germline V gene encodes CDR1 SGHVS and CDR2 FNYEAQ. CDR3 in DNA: TGTGCCAGCAGCTTAGGCAGCGGGGTGAACACCGGGGAGCTGTTTTTT. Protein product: CASSLGSGVNTGELFF.